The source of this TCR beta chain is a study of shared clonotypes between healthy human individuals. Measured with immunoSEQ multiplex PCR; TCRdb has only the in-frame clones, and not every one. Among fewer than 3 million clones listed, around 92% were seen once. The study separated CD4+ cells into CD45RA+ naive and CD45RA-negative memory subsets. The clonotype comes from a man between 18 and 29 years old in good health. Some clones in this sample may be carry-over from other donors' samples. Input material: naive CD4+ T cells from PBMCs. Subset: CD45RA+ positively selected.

The CDR3 region is CASSPRTGGDGYTF. CDR3 coding DNA: TGTGCCAGCAGTCCCAGGACAGGGGGGGATGGCTACACCTTC. J is TRBJ1-2 and V is TRBV28, with 10 positions matching TRBD1. V lost 5 bases to trimming and J lost 6 bases; unmatched junction nucleotides: 6. Germline CDR1 MDHEN, CDR2 SYDVKM. The CDR3 consists of 14 residues.